The 15 T cell receptor beta chains in this list originate from one sample, sequenced in a study of human T cells and chemical hapten exposure. TCRdb independently ran MiXCR on the RACE reads; one entry per CDR3 protein. The sample shows about 380,000 distinct CDR3 sequences, 4% to 5.5% of them seen only once. This sample's time point: patch test 1, 2 weeks after DPC sensitization. Sample treatment: therapeutic diphenylcyclopropenone sensitization with weekly scalp DPC. Sequenced here: whole blood, sampled in connection with sensitization to the hapten diphenylcyclopropenone (DPC). Receptor source: a woman aged 50 to 60 with alopecia areata. Some clones in this sample may be carry-over from other donors' samples.

This clonotype has just a few counts. The CDR3 coding sequence is TGTGCCACCAGTGACCCCACAGGGCCGAGGGCCAGTCGTACCGGGGAGCTGTTTTTT. This sequence encodes CATSDPTGPRASRTGELFF. The chain has TRBV24-1 and TRBJ2-2; the D gene is possibly TRBD1 (6 bases). The V gene lost 4 bases and the J gene lost 5 bases, with 25 bases spanning the gap. The CDR3 length is 19 residues. Germline V gene lookup returns CDR1 KGHDR and CDR2 SFDVKD.

This clonotype has ten or more counts. The chain employs TRBV5-1 and TRBJ2-7; no clear D. The CDR3 has 12 residues. Germline loops: CDR1 SGHRS, CDR2 YFSETQ. The V gene lost 0 bases and the J gene lost 5 bases, with 6 bases spanning the gap. The CDR3 bases are TGCGCCAGCAGCTTGGGTAGCAACGAGCAGTACTTC. This encodes CASSLGSNEQYF. The full variable domain, completed using reference TRBV5-1 and TRBJ2-7, is KAGVTQTPRYLIKTRGQQVTLSCSPISGHRSVSWYQQTPGQGLQFLFEYFSETQRNKGNFPGRFSGRQFSNSRSEMNVSTLELGDSALYLCASSLGSNEQYFGPGTRLTVT.

This clonotype has more than one count but fewer than ten. The chain joins TRBV28 to TRBJ2-2, with 10 bases matching TRBD1. Per germline, CDR1 MDHEN and CDR2 SYDVKM. The CDR3 spans 15 residues. J lost 7 bases, V lost 6 bases, and 8 bases had no gene match. The CDR3 here is CASRRDRGLGGELFF. Written as DNA, the CDR3 is TGTGCCAGCAGAAGGGACAGGGGTTTGGGCGGGGAGCTGTTTTTT.

This clonotype was recorded many times. J is TRBJ2-1 and V is TRBV30; TRBD2 matches at 8 bases. V lost 2 bases and J lost 7; bases outside the gene matches: 10. CDR1 is GTSNPN, CDR2 SVGIG, per germline (reference sequence). The CDR3 is 15 residues long. In DNA, the CDR3 is TGTGCCTGGAGTACTAGCGGCCCCTCCAGGAATGAGCAGTTCTTC. Its translation is CAWSTSGPSRNEQFF.

V and J are TRBV30 and TRBJ1-3; no clear D. The CDR3 is made up of 13 amino acids. Germline V gene lookup returns CDR1 GTSNPN and CDR2 SVGIG (reference sequence). The germline V and J ends were trimmed by 4 bases and 1 base, with 8 bases remaining between them. The CDR3 nucleotides are TGTGCCTGGATATGGGATTCTGGAAACACCATATATTTT. Translating gives CAWIWDSGNTIYF.

The chain couples TRBV12-3 or TRBV12-4 to TRBJ2-7; 9 positions agree with TRBD2. The CDR3 totals 15 residues. The trim removed 5 bases at V and 3 bases at J, leaving 8 bases unmatched. The CDR3 loop reads CASSKFSGSGYEQYF. CDR3 nucleotides: TGTGCCAGCAGTAAATTTAGCGGGAGTGGCTACGAGCAGTACTTC.

This clonotype has just one count. This clone may be a read error of a much larger clone one base away. The V and J genes are TRBV21-1 and TRBJ1-6. TRBV21-1 is assigned pseudogene status. The CDR3 totals 14 residues. The CDR3, as DNA: TGTGCCAGCAGCAAACAGGTTCGGAATTCACCCCTCCACTTT. Translating it yields CASSKQVRNSPLHF.

The chain recombines TRBV3-1 with TRBJ2-3; no clear D gene. CDR3 length equals 14 residues. Trimming took 3 bases from V and 2 from J, leaving 9 bases between them. Germline V gene lookup returns CDR1 LGHDT and CDR2 YNNKEL (reference sequence). The CDR3 coding sequence is TGTGCCAGCAGCCAGGGCCACCTCACAGATACGCAGTATTTT. Translated, it gives CASSQGHLTDTQYF.

This sequence joins TRBV4-3 and TRBJ2-5, with 8 positions matching TRBD1. The CDR3 sequence is 15 residues long. Germline lookup yields CDR1 LGHNA and CDR2 YSLEER. The ends lost 0 bases at V and 4 bases at J; junction bases unmatched: 4. The CDR3 DNA follows: TGCGCCAGCAGCCAAGACAGGGGGCTAGGAGAGACCCAGTACTTC. This gives the protein CASSQDRGLGETQYF.

This clonotype was found many times. The CDR3 region has the DNA TGCGCCAGCAGCTTGGATGGACCACCGCGCGGGTACGAGCAGTACTTC. Its protein is CASSLDGPPRGYEQYF. The chain is built from TRBV5-1 and TRBJ2-7; maybe TRBD2 (5 bases). The V end was cut by 0 bases, the J end by 4 bases, with 17 bases between. The CDR3 runs 16 residues. Germline assignment: CDR1 SGHRS and CDR2 YFSETQ.

This clonotype came up a few times. V usage is TRBV20-1 and J usage is TRBJ2-3; TRBD2 matches 7 bases. Germline V gene lookup returns CDR1 DFQATT and CDR2 SNEGSKA (reference sequence). The CDR3 totals 14 residues. With 6 bases clipped from V and 1 base from J, the junction kept 7 bases outside the gene matches. The CDR3 region has the DNA TGCAGTGCCCCCCGGGGGGACGGCACAGATACGCAGTATTTT. Its protein product is CSAPRGDGTDTQYF.

This clonotype was counted many times. The chain employs TRBV12-5 and TRBJ2-2; D may be TRBD2 (6 bases). V gave up 11 bases and J gave up 6 bases, with 16 bases separating them. CDR3 length: 13 amino acids. Germline CDR1 LGHNT, CDR2 FRNRAP. CDR3 amino acids: CAGGTGLAGELFF. The CDR3 nucleotides read TGTGCTGGGGGGACCGGCCTCGCCGGGGAGCTGTTTTTT.

In its sample, this clonotype was seen a few times. The chain combines TRBV28 with TRBJ1-5, with D uncertain. CDR1 and CDR2 (germline): MDHEN, SYDVKM. The CDR3 length is 14 residues. Deletions cut 3 bases from V and 0 bases from J, with 6 bases between. As DNA, the CDR3 is TGTGCCAGCAGTTTTGGGTTTAGCAATCAGCCCCAGCATTTT. It encodes CASSFGFSNQPQHF. The full variable domain, rest sourced from reference TRBV28 and TRBJ1-5, is DVKVTQSSRYLVKRTGEKVFLECVQDMDHENMFWYRQDPGLGLRLIYFSYDVKMKEKGDIPEGYSVSREKKERFSLILESASTNQTSMYLCASSFGFSNQPQHFGDGTRLSIL.

A few counts support this clonotype. The chain is built from TRBV14 and TRBJ2-3, with D uncertain. Trimming removed 0 bases from V and 8 bases from J, with 21 bases in between. Germline CDR1 and CDR2: SGHDN and FVKESK. This CDR3 spans 17 amino acids. The CDR3 region is CASSQDGSAFGLGTQYF. CDR3 nucleotides: TGTGCCAGCAGCCAAGATGGGTCAGCGTTCGGGTTAGGTACGCAGTATTTT.

This clonotype was recorded a few times. The rearrangement links TRBV3-1 to TRBJ1-4, with unresolved D. The CDR3 runs to 16 residues. Germline loops: CDR1 LGHDT, CDR2 YNNKEL (reference sequence). The V end lost 4 bases, the J end lost 2 bases, and 14 bases lay between the germline ends. CDR3 bases: TGTGCCAGCAGCCCTAACCCCGTCGGGACTAATGAAAAACTGTTTTTT. Translation: CASSPNPVGTNEKLFF.